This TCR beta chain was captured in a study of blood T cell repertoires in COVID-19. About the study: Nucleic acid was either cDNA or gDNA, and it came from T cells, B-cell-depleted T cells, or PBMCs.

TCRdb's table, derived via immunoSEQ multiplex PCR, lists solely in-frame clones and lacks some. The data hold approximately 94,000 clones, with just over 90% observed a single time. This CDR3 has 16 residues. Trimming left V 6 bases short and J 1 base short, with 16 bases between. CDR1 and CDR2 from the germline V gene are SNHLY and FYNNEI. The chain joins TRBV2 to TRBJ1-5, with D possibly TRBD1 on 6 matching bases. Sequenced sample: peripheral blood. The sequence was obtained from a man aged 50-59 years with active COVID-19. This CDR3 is CASSPTGNRSNQPQHF. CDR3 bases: TGTGCCAGCAGCCCCACAGGGAATAGGAGCAATCAGCCCCAGCATTTT.